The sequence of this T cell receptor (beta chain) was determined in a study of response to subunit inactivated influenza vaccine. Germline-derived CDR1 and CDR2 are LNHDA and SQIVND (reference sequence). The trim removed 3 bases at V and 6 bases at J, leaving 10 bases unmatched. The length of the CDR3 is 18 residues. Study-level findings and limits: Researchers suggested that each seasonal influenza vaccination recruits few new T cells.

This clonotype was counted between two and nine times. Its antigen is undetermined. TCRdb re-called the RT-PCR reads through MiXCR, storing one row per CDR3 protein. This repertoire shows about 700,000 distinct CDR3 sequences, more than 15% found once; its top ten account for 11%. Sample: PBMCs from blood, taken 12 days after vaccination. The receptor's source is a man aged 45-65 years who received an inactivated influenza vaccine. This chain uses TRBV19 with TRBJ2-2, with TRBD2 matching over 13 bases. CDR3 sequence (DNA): TGTGCCAGTAGTATCACGACCTATACTAGCGGGAGGGCCGGGGAGCTGTTTTTT. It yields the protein CASSITTYTSGRAGELFF.